Listed below are T cell receptor beta chains from one sample, sequenced in a study of cytomegalovirus exposure and HLA in healthy donors. Generated by immunoSEQ multiplex PCR, the TCRdb table keeps only in-frame clones and is missing some. The sample lists around 210,000 clones, approximately 79% occurring once. Sequencing used PBMCs. These receptors were taken from a man aged 50 or older in good health and CMV-seronegative. The CDR3 runs from the conserved cysteine through the conserved F or W. D genes are given only for firm matches. For some rows the clone size is stated as once, few or many, or as a class when expanded; others skip it.

size	V	J	D	CDR3	DNA
few	TRBV6-5	TRBJ1-5	TRBD1	CASSRDSSNQPQHF	TGTGCCAGCAGCCGGGACAGTAGCAATCAGCCCCAGCATTTT
few	TRBV9	TRBJ2-5	.	CASSTTSSGETQYF	TGTGCCAGCAGCACGACTTCGTCCGGGGAGACCCAGTACTTC
.	TRBV6-5	TRBJ2-7	TRBD1	CASSYKGQGPYEQYF	TGTGCCAGCAGTTATAAGGGACAGGGTCCCTACGAGCAGTACTTC
.	TRBV18	TRBJ2-1	.	CASSPIATSYNEQFF	TGTGCCAGCTCACCAATAGCGACCTCCTACAATGAGCAGTTCTTC
.	TRBV18	TRBJ1-1	TRBD1	CASSPRTGQGGTEAFF	TGTGCCAGCTCACCACGAACCGGACAGGGTGGTACTGAAGCTTTCTTT
.	TRBV5-1	TRBJ2-3	TRBD2	CASTSAGGPTDTQYF	TGCGCCAGCACCTCAGCGGGAGGGCCGACAGATACGCAGTATTTT
.	TRBV5-1	TRBJ2-7	.	CASSRGDHYEQYF	TGCGCCAGCAGCAGGGGCGACCACTACGAGCAGTACTTC
.	TRBV2	TRBJ1-4	.	CASSLAGSPNEKLFF	TGTGCCAGCAGCCTAGCGGGGAGCCCTAATGAAAAACTGTTTTTT
.	TRBV9	TRBJ2-3	TRBD2	CASSVSSGSSSTDTQYF	TGTGCCAGCAGCGTAAGTAGCGGGAGTTCTAGCACAGATACGCAGTATTTT
.	TRBV6-1	TRBJ2-7	.	CASRVTANYEQYF	TGTGCCAGCAGAGTGACAGCCAACTACGAGCAGTACTTC
.	TRBV19	TRBJ1-1	TRBD1	CASTLRGRTEAFF	TGTGCCAGTACCTTGAGGGGGCGCACTGAAGCTTTCTTT
.	TRBV6-6	TRBJ2-2	.	CASRGASGNTGELFF	TGTGCCAGCAGAGGAGCGAGCGGGAACACCGGGGAGCTGTTTTTT
.	TRBV28	TRBJ2-6	TRBD1	CASSSPGQGWWANVLTF	TGTGCCAGCAGTTCTCCGGGACAGGGGTGGTGGGCCAACGTCCTGACTTTC
.	TRBV27	TRBJ1-6	.	CASSPTWTATNSPLHF	TGTGCCAGCAGTCCGACGTGGACAGCGACAAATTCACCCCTCCACTTT
.	TRBV30	TRBJ1-2	.	CAIQGQVYGYTF	TGTGCCATTCAGGGGCAGGTCTATGGCTACACCTTC
.	TRBV5-1	TRBJ1-1	.	CASSRYQSKNTEAFF	TGCGCCAGCAGTCGTTATCAAAGCAAGAACACTGAAGCTTTCTTT
.	TRBV28	TRBJ1-1	.	CATQAGGGRSEAFF	TGTGCCACCCAGGCCGGCGGGGGGAGATCTGAAGCTTTCTTT
.	TRBV10-2	TRBJ2-7	TRBD2	CASHGTSLSYEQYF	TGCGCCAGTCACGGGACTAGTCTCTCCTACGAGCAGTACTTC
.	TRBV9	TRBJ2-5	.	CASSVGGVVQETQYF	TGTGCCAGCAGCGTAGGGGGGGTCGTCCAAGAGACCCAGTACTTC
.	TRBV6-5	TRBJ2-3	.	CASSRARDTQYF	TGTGCCAGCAGTAGAGCTCGTGATACGCAGTATTTT
.	TRBV19	TRBJ2-1	.	CASSINRGGDNEQFF	TGTGCCAGTAGTATTAATAGGGGCGGAGACAATGAGCAGTTCTTC
few	TRBV28	TRBJ1-2	.	CASSSRYGYTF	TGTGCCAGCAGTTCCCGTTATGGCTACACCTTC
.	TRBV5-1	TRBJ2-1	.	CASSLEGFEQFF	TGCGCCAGCAGCTTGGAGGGGTTTGAGCAGTTCTTC